The T cell receptor beta chain described here comes from a study of T cell responses to AZD1222 COVID-19 vaccine. Points on this clone: Its antigen remains unknown.

Sequenced by immunoSEQ multiplex PCR; TCRdb stores in-frame clones only, minus some. The sample records about 130,000 clones, roughly 90% being singletons. The J segment lost 5 bases and the V segment lost 3 bases, leaving 2 bases of the junction unmatched. This CDR3 has 15 residues. CDR1 and CDR2 (germline): MNHEY, SMNVEV (reference sequence). Study-wide results and caveats: Vaccine-associated CD4 TCRs spanned spike, dominant at 160-218 and 743-854. Donors skewed white British and female; clonal diversity was possibly underestimated. A rise in Spike-specific TCR breadth and depth followed two AZD1222 doses. Baseline seropositivity occurred in only a handful of AZD1222 recipients.

The rearrangement uses TRBV27 and TRBJ2-2; 11 positions agree with TRBD1. Sample: peripheral blood, taken on day 0 of AZD1222 vaccination. This receptor was identified in an adult in good health. The CDR3 DNA reads as TGTGCCAGCAGTTTTTGGGACAGGGGGACCGGGGAGCTGTTTTTT. Translation: CASSFWDRGTGELFF.